These T cell receptor beta chains were read from a single sample in a study of blood T cell repertoires in COVID-19. TCRdb keeps only in-frame clones here, not all; method: immunoSEQ multiplex PCR. Counted here are hundreds of thousands of clones, 85% occurring once; the ten biggest clones make up around 1.9%. Sequencing used PBMCs or T cells enriched from blood (not recorded which). The receptors were gathered from a woman aged 25 to 39 who had been exposed to COVID-19. The CDR3 runs from the conserved cysteine through the conserved F or W. D genes are given only for firm matches. The size of a clone is reported for some rows only, either as once, few or many, or as a class for expanded clones.

clone size: once
J gene: TRBJ2-2
D gene: TRBD1
V gene: TRBV14
CDR3 DNA: TGTGCCAGCAGCTCATCGGACAGGATCCCTTCGAACACCGGGGAGCTGTTTTTT
CDR3 protein: CASSSSDRIPSNTGELFF

clone size: NA
J gene: TRBJ1-1
D gene: NA
V gene: TRBV19
CDR3 DNA: TGTGCACTTAAAGGACGGGCTTTGGGGACAGAAGCTTTCTTT
CDR3 protein: CALKGRALGTEAFF

clone size: NA
J gene: TRBJ2-1
D gene: NA
V gene: TRBV21-1
CDR3 DNA: TGTGCCAGCAGTCCACAGGACAGGTTGGGGGGAGCCCTTTACAATGAGCAGTTCTTC
CDR3 protein: CASSPQDRLGGALYNEQFF

clone size: NA
J gene: TRBJ2-7
D gene: TRBD1
V gene: TRBV5-1
CDR3 DNA: TGCGCCAGCAGCTTGGATTATCTCCGGACAGGGAACTACGAGCAGTACTTC
CDR3 protein: CASSLDYLRTGNYEQYF

clone size: once
J gene: TRBJ1-5
D gene: TRBD1
V gene: TRBV6-1
CDR3 DNA: TGTGCCAGCAGTGAACCCCGGGACAGGGCAGGGGGTTGGCATCAGCCCCAGCATTTT
CDR3 protein: CASSEPRDRAGGWHQPQHF

clone size: few
J gene: TRBJ1-2
D gene: NA
V gene: TRBV12-3/TRBV12-4
CDR3 DNA: TGTGCCAGCAGTTTTGAGAAAAGGCGGTACACCTTC
CDR3 protein: CASSFEKRRYTF

clone size: NA
J gene: TRBJ2-7
D gene: NA
V gene: TRBV7-2
CDR3 DNA: TGTGCCAGCAGCTTTCTGGGCCGGGGGCAGTACTTC
CDR3 protein: CASSFLGRGQYF

clone size: NA
J gene: TRBJ2-1
D gene: NA
V gene: TRBV19
CDR3 DNA: TGTGCCAGTAGTGGTCGGGACTGGAGCAATGAGCAGTTCTTC
CDR3 protein: CASSGRDWSNEQFF

clone size: NA
J gene: TRBJ2-2
D gene: TRBD1
V gene: TRBV27
CDR3 DNA: TGTGCCAGCAGTTTATCCGTCGGCAGGGGGTCCGGGGAGCTGTTTTTT
CDR3 protein: CASSLSVGRGSGELFF

clone size: NA
J gene: TRBJ2-1
D gene: TRBD2
V gene: TRBV2
CDR3 DNA: TGTGCCAGCAAAATTAGCGGGGGGTACAATGAGCAGTTCTTC
CDR3 protein: CASKISGGYNEQFF

clone size: NA
J gene: TRBJ1-1
D gene: NA
V gene: TRBV28
CDR3 DNA: TGTGCCAGCAGTCATCAGGGTGCCGACACTGAAGCTTTCTTT
CDR3 protein: CASSHQGADTEAFF